This T cell receptor beta chain was identified in a study of CD8+ T cells in alopecia areata. Background on the study: Twice a day, 5 to 10 mg of oral tofacitinib was administered to treated patients.

On this clone: Its antigen remains unknown.

Broader study findings: Researchers reported that TCR sharing among patients proved less clear than in mice, possibly HLA-linked. Lesional scalp, notably in alopecia totalis/universalis, had clonality above that of normal scalp.

Punch biopsies of lesional scalp, plus peripheral blood, were taken from alopecia areata patients. As the sequencing template, cDNA was produced by extracting RNA and reverse transcribing it. The repertoire was sequenced with immunoSEQ multiplex PCR; TCRdb's copy has only in-frame clones and lacks some. Here the sample spans 61,000 or so clones, over 95% being singletons. This TCR came from a human donor with alopecia areata. Sequencing was performed on CD8+ T cells sorted from blood, taken at week 0.

The CDR3 nucleotides read TGCGCCAGCAGCCAAGAAACCGCCAACTCGAACACTGAAGCTTTCTTT. It codes for CASSQETANSNTEAFF. The J gene is TRBJ1-1, the V gene TRBV4-3; no clear D gene. V was clipped by 0 bases and J by 1 base, with 12 bases between them. The CDR3 is 16 amino acids. Germline lookup yields CDR1 LGHNA and CDR2 YSLEER.